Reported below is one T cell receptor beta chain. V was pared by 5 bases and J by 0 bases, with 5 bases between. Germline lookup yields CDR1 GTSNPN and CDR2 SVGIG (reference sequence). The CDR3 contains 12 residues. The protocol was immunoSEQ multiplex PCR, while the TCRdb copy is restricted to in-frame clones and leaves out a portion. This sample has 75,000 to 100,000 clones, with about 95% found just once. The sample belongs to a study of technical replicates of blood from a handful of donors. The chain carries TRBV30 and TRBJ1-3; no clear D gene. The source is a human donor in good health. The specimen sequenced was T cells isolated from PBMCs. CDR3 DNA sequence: TGTGCCTGGGACTACTCTGGAAACACCATATATTTT. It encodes CAWDYSGNTIYF.